This T cell receptor beta chain was profiled in a study of T-cell reconstitution after alpha-beta-depleted transplantation in children. This clonotype showed up just a few times. Its specificity is not known. CDR3 length: 15 residues. V was pared by 4 bases and J by 2 bases, with 3 bases of the junction left unmatched. Germline lookup yields CDR1 SGHRS and CDR2 YFSETQ. Overall study results and limits: At one year after transplant, newly produced T cells mostly accounted for T-cell counts and diversity. From surviving recipient T cells and thymic progenitors came the high day-60 TCRbeta diversity observed in some patients. Expanded clones from the graft, numbering several hundred, reportedly supplied alpha-beta T cells about two months after transplant.

TCRbeta library construction was performed incorporating unique molecular identifiers. One entry per CDR3 protein, called by TCRdb with MiXCR from the PCR reads. The sample shows 300,000 to 400,000 distinct CDR3 sequences, around 20% of them seen only once. The material was PBMCs, mostly from graft donor cells, obtained 180 days after TCRalphabeta/CD19-depleted stem cell transplant. The V gene is TRBV5-1, the J gene TRBJ2-1; 10 nucleotides align to TRBD1. The receptor was derived from a male patient between 5 and 17 years old who had a stem cell transplant for acute lymphoblastic leukemia, so the T cells may come from the graft donor. This CDR3 is CASSRQGAAYNEQFF. The CDR3, as DNA: TGCGCCAGCAGCCGACAGGGGGCAGCCTACAATGAGCAGTTCTTC.